This record covers a single T cell receptor (beta chain). The data originate from a study of blood T cell repertoires in COVID-19. As for the study in general: From the United States, Italy and Spain came samples of acute and convalescent COVID-19. T cells, B-cell-depleted T cells, or PBMCs provided the cDNA or gDNA that served as material.

Per the authors' pipeline: Using reference gene primer amplification, nucleated cell counts were estimated. The repertoire was sequenced with immunoSEQ multiplex PCR; TCRdb's copy has only in-frame clones and lacks some. V, J and clone size are those of that table, while D and trimming were read from the DNA. This sample has around 260,000 clones, with more than 80% found just once. This receptor was taken from a woman in her 30s with active or convalescent COVID-19. What was sequenced was peripheral blood.

In DNA form, the CDR3 reads TGTGCCAGCAGTTACGGACTGGGGAGGGCCCAGCATTTT. It codes for CASSYGLGRAQHF. J is TRBJ1-5 and V is TRBV6-2 or TRBV6-3; D uncertain. V dropped 2 bases and J dropped 11 bases, with 13 bases sitting between them. CDR1 is MNHEY and CDR2 is SVGEGT in the germline V gene. CDR3 length: 13 amino acids.